The 9 T cell receptor beta chains below all came from one sample that was sequenced in a study of T-cell reconstitution after alpha-beta-depleted transplantation in children. A library of TCRbeta sequences, prepared with unique molecular identifiers, was generated. From the PCR reads, TCRdb called clonotypes with MiXCR, one entry per CDR3 protein. The data show about 640,000 distinct CDR3 sequences, with 16% seen just once and 1.1% held by the top ten. This specimen was PBMCs from the stem cell graft donor, taken from the stem cell graft. These receptors were obtained from a human donor who donated a stem cell graft to a child with acute myeloid leukemia.

This clonotype occurred a few times. The chain is built from TRBV12-3 or TRBV12-4 and TRBJ1-2; 7 bases align to TRBD1. CDR3 size: 15 residues. V was pared by 6 bases and J by 7 bases, with 14 bases of the junction left unmatched. As DNA, the CDR3 is TGTGCCAGCAGACAGACCGTACAGGGGTATTTTGGCTACACCTTC. This codes for CASRQTVQGYFGYTF.

Ten or more counts support this clonotype. The V and J genes are TRBV20-1 and TRBJ2-3; 7 nucleotides align to TRBD1. The V gene's germline CDR1 is DFQATT and CDR2 SNEGSKA (reference sequence). This CDR3 comprises 14 residues. The V and J ends lost 3 bases and 1 base, in that order; junction bases with no gene match: 4. Here the CDR3 reads CSASDRVGTDTQYF. Here the CDR3 DNA reads TGCAGTGCTAGCGACAGGGTCGGCACAGATACGCAGTATTTT.

V gene TRBV20-1 combines with J gene TRBJ2-2; tentative D call: TRBD2 (6 bases). Germline V gene lookup returns CDR1 DFQATT and CDR2 SNEGSKA (reference sequence). Trimming pared 2 bases from V and 4 bases from J, leaving 11 bases between. The CDR3 length is 14 residues. CDR3 nucleotide sequence: TGCAGTGCTAGAAACGGGGGAAGCACCGGGGAGCTGTTTTTT. Amino acids: CSARNGGSTGELFF.

This clonotype has more than one count but fewer than ten. A read error may be the cause here, since a much bigger clone is one base away. The V call is TRBV9, the J call TRBJ1-4; D is unresolved. The CDR3 covers 15 residues. The germline V and J ends were trimmed by 2 bases and 0 bases, with 8 bases remaining between them. CDR1 is SGDLS, CDR2 YYNGEE, per germline. CDR3 coding DNA: TGTGCCAGCAGCGTGGGTTCGGCAACTAATGAAAAACTGTTTTTT. It codes for CASSVGSATNEKLFF.

The rearrangement links TRBV15 to TRBJ1-3; D gene unclear. Trimming stripped 0 bases from V and 0 bases from J, with 21 bases between. This CDR3 region has 20 residues. Germline CDR1 LNHNV, CDR2 YYDKDF (reference sequence). The CDR3 nucleotides read TGTGCCACCAGCAGAGATTGGGCGCAGAGGGCCGACTACTCTGGAAACACCATATATTTT. It yields the protein CATSRDWAQRADYSGNTIYF.

On this clonotype itself: A much larger clone differs from this one at a single base, so this may be a read error. This rearrangement joins TRBV7-9 to TRBJ1-1; D gene ambiguous. This CDR3 has 12 amino acids. Trimming took off 6 bases at V and 1 base at J, with 6 bases between the two ends. In germline, CDR1 is SEHNR, CDR2 FQNEAQ (reference sequence). Written as DNA, the CDR3 is TGTGCCAGCAGTGCAGAGAACACTGAAGCTTTCTTT. Its translation: CASSAENTEAFF.

As for this clonotype: The junction differs from germline at one of its ends, possibly a read error. This rearrangement joins TRBV20-1 to TRBJ2-1; 9 positions match TRBD2. The CDR3 totals 17 residues. From germline, CDR1 is DFQATT and CDR2 SNEGSKA (reference sequence). Here the CDR3 DNA reads TGCTGTGCGCGTGGACTAGCGCCTTCAAGCTCCTACAATGAGCAGTTCTTC. Its translation is CCARGLAPSSSYNEQFF.

This clonotype was observed a handful of times. The chain recombines TRBV28 with TRBJ1-2; 10 positions match TRBD1. J gave up 8 bases and V 6 bases, and 6 bases lay outside the gene matches. The CDR3 totals 13 residues. From germline, CDR1 is MDHEN and CDR2 SYDVKM. The CDR3 region is CASSLRDRGGYTF. The DNA for the CDR3 is TGTGCCAGCAGCCTGCGGGACAGGGGAGGCTACACCTTC.

At least ten counts were recorded for this clonotype. The chain links TRBV29-1 to TRBJ2-1; 7 bases map to TRBD2. Trimming at V came to 7 bases and at J to 4 bases, leaving 7 bases not matched to a gene. The CDR3 spans 13 residues. Per the germline V gene, CDR1 is SQVTM and CDR2 is ANQGSEA. The CDR3 sequence: CSGGGTGYNEQFF. CDR3 in DNA: TGCAGCGGGGGGGGGACGGGGTACAATGAGCAGTTCTTC.